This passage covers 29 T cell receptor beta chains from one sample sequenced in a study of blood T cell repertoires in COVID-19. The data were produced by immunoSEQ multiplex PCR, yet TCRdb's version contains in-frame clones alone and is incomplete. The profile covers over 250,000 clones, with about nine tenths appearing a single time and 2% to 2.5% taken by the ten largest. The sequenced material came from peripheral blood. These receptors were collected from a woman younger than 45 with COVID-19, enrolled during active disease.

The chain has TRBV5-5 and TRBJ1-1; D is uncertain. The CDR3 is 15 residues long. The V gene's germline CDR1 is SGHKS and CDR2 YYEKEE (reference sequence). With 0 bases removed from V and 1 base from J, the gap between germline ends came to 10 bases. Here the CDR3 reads CASSLGLVSNTEAFF. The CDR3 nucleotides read TGTGCCAGCAGCTTGGGATTAGTCTCGAACACTGAAGCTTTCTTT.

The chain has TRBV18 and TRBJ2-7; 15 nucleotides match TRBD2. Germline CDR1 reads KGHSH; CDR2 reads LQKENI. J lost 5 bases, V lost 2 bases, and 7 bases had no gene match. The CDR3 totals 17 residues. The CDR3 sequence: CASSPRTSGRVKDEQYF. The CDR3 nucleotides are TGTGCCAGCTCACCAAGGACTAGCGGGAGGGTGAAGGACGAGCAGTACTTC.

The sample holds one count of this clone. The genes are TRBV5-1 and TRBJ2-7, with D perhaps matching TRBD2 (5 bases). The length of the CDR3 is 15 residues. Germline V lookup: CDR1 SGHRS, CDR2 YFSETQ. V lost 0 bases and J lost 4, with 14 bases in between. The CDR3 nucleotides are TGCGCCAGCAGCTTGGTGGTGGGAGTGGGGTACGAGCAGTACTTC. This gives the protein CASSLVVGVGYEQYF.

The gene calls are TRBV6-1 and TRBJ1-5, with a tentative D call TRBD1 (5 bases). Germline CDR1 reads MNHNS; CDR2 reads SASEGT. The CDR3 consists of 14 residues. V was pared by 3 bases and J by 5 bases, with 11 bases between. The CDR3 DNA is TGTGCCAGCAGTGACAGGGCACCTCATCAGCCCCAGCATTTT. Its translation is CASSDRAPHQPQHF.

The CDR3 is CASSQELSYEQYF. The CDR3 nucleotides are TGTGCCAGCAGCCAAGAACTCTCCTACGAGCAGTACTTC. The J gene is TRBJ2-7, the V gene TRBV3-1 (or the pseudogene TRBV3-2); unclear D gene. With 0 bases removed from V and 0 bases from J, the gap between germline ends came to 3 bases. CDR1 and CDR2 (germline): LGHDT, YNNKEL (reference sequence). This CDR3 is 13 amino acids long.

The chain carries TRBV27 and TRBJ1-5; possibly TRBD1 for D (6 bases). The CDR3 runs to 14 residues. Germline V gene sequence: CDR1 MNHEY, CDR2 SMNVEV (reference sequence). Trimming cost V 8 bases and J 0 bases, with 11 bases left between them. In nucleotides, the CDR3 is TGTGCCAGCGGAGCCAGGGGTAGCAATCAGCCCCAGCATTTT. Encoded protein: CASGARGSNQPQHF.

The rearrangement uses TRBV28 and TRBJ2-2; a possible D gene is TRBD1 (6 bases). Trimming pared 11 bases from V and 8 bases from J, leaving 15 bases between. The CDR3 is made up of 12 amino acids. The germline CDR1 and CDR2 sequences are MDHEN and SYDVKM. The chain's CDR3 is CAHRELGGELFF. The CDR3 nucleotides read TGTGCCCACAGGGAGCTTGGGGGGGAGCTGTTTTTT.

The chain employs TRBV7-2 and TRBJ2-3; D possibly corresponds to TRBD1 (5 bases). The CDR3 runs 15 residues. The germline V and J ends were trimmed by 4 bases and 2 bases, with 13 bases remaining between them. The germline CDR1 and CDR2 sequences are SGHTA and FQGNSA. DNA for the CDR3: TGTGCCAGCAGCTCCCAGGGTATAGACACAGATACGCAGTATTTT. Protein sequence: CASSSQGIDTDTQYF. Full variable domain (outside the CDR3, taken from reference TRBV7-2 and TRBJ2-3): GAGVSQSPSNKVTEKGKDVELRCDPISGHTALYWYRQSLGQGLEFLIYFQGNSAPDKSGLPSDRFSAERTGGSVSTLTIQRTQQEDSAVYLCASSSQGIDTDTQYFGPGTRLTVL.

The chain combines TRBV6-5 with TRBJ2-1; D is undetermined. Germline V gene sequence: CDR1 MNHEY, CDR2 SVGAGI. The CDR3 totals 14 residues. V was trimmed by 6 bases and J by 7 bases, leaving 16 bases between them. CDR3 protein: CASSQPIRGNEQFF. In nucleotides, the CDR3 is TGTGCCAGCAGCCAGCCGATTCGAGGAAATGAGCAGTTCTTC.

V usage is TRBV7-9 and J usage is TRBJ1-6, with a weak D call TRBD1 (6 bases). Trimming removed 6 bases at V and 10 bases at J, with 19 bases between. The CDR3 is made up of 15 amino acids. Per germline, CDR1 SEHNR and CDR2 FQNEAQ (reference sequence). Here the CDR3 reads CASSSQTGFNSPLHF. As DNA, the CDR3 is TGTGCCAGCAGTTCCCAGACAGGTTTCAACTCACCCCTCCACTTT.

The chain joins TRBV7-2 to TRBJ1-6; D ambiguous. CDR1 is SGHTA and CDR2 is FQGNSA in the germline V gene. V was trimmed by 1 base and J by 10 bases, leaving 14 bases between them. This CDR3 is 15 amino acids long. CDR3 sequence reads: CASSLVLGSISPLHF. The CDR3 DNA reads TGTGCCAGCAGCTTAGTATTGGGCAGTATATCACCCCTCCACTTT.

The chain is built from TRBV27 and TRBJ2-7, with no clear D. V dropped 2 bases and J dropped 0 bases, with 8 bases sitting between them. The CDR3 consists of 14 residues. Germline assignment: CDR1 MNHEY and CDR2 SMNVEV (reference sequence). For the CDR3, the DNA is TGTGCCAGCAGTTTAGCCGGTTACTCCTACGAGCAGTACTTC. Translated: CASSLAGYSYEQYF.

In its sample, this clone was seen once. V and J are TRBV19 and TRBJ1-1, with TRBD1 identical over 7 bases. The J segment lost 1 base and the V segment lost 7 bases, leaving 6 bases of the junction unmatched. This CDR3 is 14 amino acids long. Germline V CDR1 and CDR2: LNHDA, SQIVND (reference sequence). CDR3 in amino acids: CASTTGQPNTEAFF. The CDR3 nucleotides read TGTGCCAGTACCACGGGACAGCCGAACACTGAAGCTTTCTTT.

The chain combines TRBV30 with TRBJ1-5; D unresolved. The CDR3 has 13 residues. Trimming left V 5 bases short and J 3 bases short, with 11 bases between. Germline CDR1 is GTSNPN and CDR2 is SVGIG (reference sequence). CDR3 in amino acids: CAWGRGSNQPQHF. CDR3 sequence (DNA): TGTGCCTGGGGACGGGGATCCAATCAGCCCCAGCATTTT.

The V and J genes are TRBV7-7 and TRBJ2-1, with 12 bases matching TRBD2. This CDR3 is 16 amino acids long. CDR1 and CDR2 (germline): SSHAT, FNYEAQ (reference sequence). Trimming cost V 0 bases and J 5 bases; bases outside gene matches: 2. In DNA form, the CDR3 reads TGTGCCAGCAGCTTAGCGCTAGCGGGAGGGAACAATGAGCAGTTCTTC. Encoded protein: CASSLALAGGNNEQFF.

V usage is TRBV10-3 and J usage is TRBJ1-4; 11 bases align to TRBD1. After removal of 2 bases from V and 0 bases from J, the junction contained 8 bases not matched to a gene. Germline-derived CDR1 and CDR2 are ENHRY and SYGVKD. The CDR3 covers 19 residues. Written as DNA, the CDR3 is TGTGCCATCAGTGAGAAGGGGACAGGGGGAGCAACAACTAATGAAAAACTGTTTTTT. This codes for CAISEKGTGGATTNEKLFF.

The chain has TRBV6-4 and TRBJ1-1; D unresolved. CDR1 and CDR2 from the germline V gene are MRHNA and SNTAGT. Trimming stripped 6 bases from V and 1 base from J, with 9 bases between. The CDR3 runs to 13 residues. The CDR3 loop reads CASRAQKNTEAFF. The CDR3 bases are TGTGCCAGCAGGGCCCAAAAGAACACTGAAGCTTTCTTT.

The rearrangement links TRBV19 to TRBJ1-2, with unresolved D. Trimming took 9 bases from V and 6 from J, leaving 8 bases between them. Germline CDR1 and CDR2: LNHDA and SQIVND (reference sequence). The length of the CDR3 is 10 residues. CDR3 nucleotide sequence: TGTGCCAGCCAAGGAGATGGCTACACCTTC. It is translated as CASQGDGYTF.

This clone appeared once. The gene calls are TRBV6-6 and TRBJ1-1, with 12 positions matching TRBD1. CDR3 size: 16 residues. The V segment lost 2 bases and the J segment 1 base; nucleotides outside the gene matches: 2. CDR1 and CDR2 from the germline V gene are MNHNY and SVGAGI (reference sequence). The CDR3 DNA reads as TGTGCCAGCAGTTACCGGGACAGGGGGCCGAACACTGAAGCTTTCTTT. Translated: CASSYRDRGPNTEAFF.

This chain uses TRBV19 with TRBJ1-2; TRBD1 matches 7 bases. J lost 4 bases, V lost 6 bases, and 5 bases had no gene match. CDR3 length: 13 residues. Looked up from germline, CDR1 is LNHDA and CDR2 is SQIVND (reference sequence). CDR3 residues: CASSLGQIYGYTF. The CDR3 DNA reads TGTGCCAGTAGCTTGGGACAGATCTATGGCTACACCTTC.

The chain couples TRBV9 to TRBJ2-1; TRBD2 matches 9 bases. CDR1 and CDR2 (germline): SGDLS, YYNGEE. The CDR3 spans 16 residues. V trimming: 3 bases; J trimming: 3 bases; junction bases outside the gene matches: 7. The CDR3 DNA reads TGTGCCAGCAGCGGGGGGGTAGCGGGAGTCTACAATGAGCAGTTCTTC. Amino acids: CASSGGVAGVYNEQFF.

CDR3 protein: CASSLTGPTEAFF. For the CDR3, the DNA is TGTGCCAGCAGCTTGACAGGTCCCACTGAAGCTTTCTTT. The rearrangement joins TRBV7-8 to TRBJ1-1, with a weak D call TRBD1 (6 bases). Germline V gene data show CDR1 as SGHVS and CDR2 as FQNEAQ. The CDR3 length is 13 residues. V gave up 3 bases and J gave up 4 bases, with 9 bases separating them.

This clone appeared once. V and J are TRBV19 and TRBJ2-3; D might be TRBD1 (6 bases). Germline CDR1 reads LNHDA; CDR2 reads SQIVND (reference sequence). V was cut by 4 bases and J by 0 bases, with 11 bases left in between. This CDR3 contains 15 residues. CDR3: CASSKQGRSTDTQYF. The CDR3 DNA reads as TGTGCCAGTAGTAAACAGGGCCGGAGCACAGATACGCAGTATTTT.

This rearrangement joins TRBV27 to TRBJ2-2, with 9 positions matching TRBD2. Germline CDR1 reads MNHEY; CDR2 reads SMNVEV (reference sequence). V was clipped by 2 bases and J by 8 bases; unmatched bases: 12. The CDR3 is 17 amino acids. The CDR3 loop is CASSLSGTSLLWGELFF. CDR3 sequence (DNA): TGTGCCAGCAGTTTAAGTGGGACTAGCCTCCTTTGGGGGGAGCTGTTTTTT.

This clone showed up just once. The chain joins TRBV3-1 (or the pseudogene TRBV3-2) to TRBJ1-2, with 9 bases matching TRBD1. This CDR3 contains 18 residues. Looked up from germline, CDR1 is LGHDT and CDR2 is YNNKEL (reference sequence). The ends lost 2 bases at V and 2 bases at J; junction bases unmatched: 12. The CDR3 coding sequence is TGTGCCAGCAGCCAAACCCTCGGACAGGGGAACGAGAACTATGGCTACACCTTC. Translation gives CASSQTLGQGNENYGYTF.

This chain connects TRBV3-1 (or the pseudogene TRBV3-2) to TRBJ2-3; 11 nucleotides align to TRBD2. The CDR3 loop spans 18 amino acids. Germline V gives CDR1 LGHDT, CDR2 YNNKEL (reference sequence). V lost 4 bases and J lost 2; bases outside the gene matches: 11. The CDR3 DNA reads TGTGCCAGCAGCCCCAACTCCGAGACTAGCGGGAACACAGATACGCAGTATTTT. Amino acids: CASSPNSETSGNTDTQYF.

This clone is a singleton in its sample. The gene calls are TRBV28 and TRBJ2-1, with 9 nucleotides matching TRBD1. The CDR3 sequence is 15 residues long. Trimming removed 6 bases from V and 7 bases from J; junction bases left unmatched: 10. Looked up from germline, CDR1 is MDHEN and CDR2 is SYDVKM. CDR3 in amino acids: CASSRRQGGMNEQFF. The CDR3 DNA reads TGTGCCAGCAGCCGCCGACAGGGGGGGATGAATGAGCAGTTCTTC.

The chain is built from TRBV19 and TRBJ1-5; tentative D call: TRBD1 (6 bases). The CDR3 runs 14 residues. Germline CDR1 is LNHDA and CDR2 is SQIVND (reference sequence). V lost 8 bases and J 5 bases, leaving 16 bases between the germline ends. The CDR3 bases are TGTGCCAGTGGAGGACAGAACGCGTATCAGCCCCAGCATTTT. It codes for CASGGQNAYQPQHF. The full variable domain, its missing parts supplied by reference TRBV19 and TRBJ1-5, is DGGITQSPKYLFRKEGQNVTLSCEQNLNHDAMYWYRQDPGQGLRLIYYSQIVNDFQKGDIAEGYSVSREKKESFPLTVTSAQKNPTAFYLCASGGQNAYQPQHFGDGTRLSIL.

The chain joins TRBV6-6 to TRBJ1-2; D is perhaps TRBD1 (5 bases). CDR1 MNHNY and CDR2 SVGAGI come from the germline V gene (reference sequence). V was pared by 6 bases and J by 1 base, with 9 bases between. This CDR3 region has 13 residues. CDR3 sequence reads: CASSPGLNYGYTF. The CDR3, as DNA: TGTGCCAGCAGCCCAGGGCTTAACTATGGCTACACCTTC.